These 15 T cell receptor beta chains share one sample of origin, sequenced in a study of shared clonotypes between healthy human individuals. Generated by immunoSEQ multiplex PCR, the TCRdb table keeps only in-frame clones and is missing some. The sample lists some 2,000,000 clones; 85% to 95% were seen once. Material: naive CD4+ T cells sorted from blood. Subset indicated: CD45RA+ positively selected. The receptor source for this set is a man younger than 35 in good health.

This clone was observed a single time. Here the CDR3 reads CASGASGRAGVGNEQFF. CDR3 coding DNA: TGTGCCAGCGGCGCTAGCGGGAGGGCCGGTGTGGGCAATGAGCAGTTCTTC. The chain has TRBV25-1 and TRBJ2-1; 12 bases are a match to TRBD2. Germline trimming cut 8 bases from V and 6 bases from J; bases unmatched to any gene: 14. The CDR3 contains 17 residues. Per germline, CDR1 MGHDK and CDR2 SYGVNS.

The V gene is TRBV10-3, the J gene TRBJ2-7; 12 nucleotides agree with TRBD2. This CDR3 contains 17 residues. The trim removed 6 bases at V and 1 base at J, leaving 10 bases unmatched. The germline V gene encodes CDR1 ENHRY and CDR2 SYGVKD. CDR3 sequence (DNA): TGTGCCATCAGAGGGGGACTAGCGGGCCCACTTTCCTACGAGCAGTACTTC. This sequence encodes CAIRGGLAGPLSYEQYF.

This chain uses TRBV27 with TRBJ2-7; D is perhaps TRBD1 (6 bases). The CDR3 extends over 14 amino acids. The germline V gene encodes CDR1 MNHEY and CDR2 SMNVEV (reference sequence). V was cut by 11 bases and J by 0 bases, with 17 bases left in between. This chain's CDR3 is CASSRGMSSYEQYF. Written as DNA, the CDR3 is TGTGCCTCTTCCAGGGGCATGAGCTCCTACGAGCAGTACTTC.

The rearrangement uses TRBV7-9 and TRBJ2-7, with D uncertain. The CDR3 is made up of 10 amino acids. Trimming removed 8 bases from V and 2 bases from J, with 4 bases in between. Germline CDR1 SEHNR, CDR2 FQNEAQ (reference sequence). CDR3 in amino acids: CASGPYEQYF. In nucleotides, the CDR3 is TGTGCCAGCGGACCCTACGAGCAGTACTTC.

CDR3 sequence reads: CASSILGQSTYEQYF. CDR3 DNA: TGCGCCAGCAGCATTCTGGGGCAATCCACCTACGAGCAGTACTTC. The chain combines TRBV5-1 with TRBJ2-7, with a weak D call TRBD1 (5 bases). The CDR3 extends over 15 amino acids. The germline CDR1 and CDR2 sequences are SGHRS and YFSETQ. Trimming cost V 4 bases and J 2 bases, with 16 bases left between them. Full variable domain (remainder filled in from reference TRBV5-1 and TRBJ2-7): KAGVTQTPRYLIKTRGQQVTLSCSPISGHRSVSWYQQTPGQGLQFLFEYFSETQRNKGNFPGRFSGRQFSNSRSEMNVSTLELGDSALYLCASSILGQSTYEQYFGPGTRLTVT.

The chain joins TRBV30 to TRBJ2-5; TRBD2 is a possible D gene (7 bases). CDR3 length: 17 residues. Between the trimmed V and J ends, which lost 5 bases and 0 bases, there was a span of 22 bases. Per the germline V gene, CDR1 is GTSNPN and CDR2 is SVGIG (reference sequence). CDR3 loop: CAWGGAKAGRYQETQYF. DNA of the CDR3: TGTGCCTGGGGGGGGGCCAAGGCAGGGAGATACCAAGAGACCCAGTACTTC.

The genes are TRBV6-5 and TRBJ1-1, with a tentative D call TRBD1 (5 bases). The CDR3 contains 13 residues. The V gene's germline CDR1 is MNHEY and CDR2 SVGAGI. With 2 bases removed from V and 6 bases from J, the gap between germline ends came to 10 bases. The CDR3 nucleotides are TGTGCCAGCAGTTACCCAGGGTTGGCTGAAGCTTTCTTT. This sequence encodes CASSYPGLAEAFF.

The V call is TRBV29-1, the J call TRBJ2-3; tentative D call: TRBD2 (6 bases). There are 14 residues in the CDR3. V was trimmed by 8 bases and J by 8 bases, leaving 23 bases between them. Germline V gives CDR1 SQVTM, CDR2 ANQGSEA. The CDR3 here is CSIALGTEGGTQYF. CDR3 nucleotides: TGCAGCATAGCCCTCGGGACGGAGGGAGGTACGCAGTATTTT.

The V gene is TRBV30, the J gene TRBJ2-3; 8 nucleotides agree with TRBD1. With 3 bases clipped from V and 3 bases from J, the junction kept 8 bases outside the gene matches. The CDR3 runs to 15 residues. Germline lookup yields CDR1 GTSNPN and CDR2 SVGIG (reference sequence). The CDR3 loop reads CAWRLTGASTDTQYF. CDR3 sequence (DNA): TGTGCCTGGAGGTTGACAGGGGCGTCGACAGATACGCAGTATTTT.

The rearrangement joins TRBV7-2 to TRBJ2-5; D perhaps matches TRBD1 (5 bases). Between the trimmed V and J ends, which lost 5 bases and 5 bases, there was a span of 12 bases. The CDR3 extends over 13 amino acids. The germline CDR1 and CDR2 sequences are SGHTA and FQGNSA. CDR3 sequence reads: CASSQGARETQYF. The DNA of the CDR3 is TGTGCCAGCAGCCAAGGGGCTCGGGAGACCCAGTACTTC.

The J gene is TRBJ2-3, the V gene TRBV5-1; weak D call: TRBD2 (6 bases). The CDR3 runs to 16 residues. In germline, CDR1 is SGHRS, CDR2 YFSETQ. The ends were cut back, 0 bases at V and 3 bases at J, with 14 bases in the middle. This CDR3 reads CASSLEIGGVTDTQYF. In DNA form, the CDR3 reads TGCGCCAGCAGCTTGGAGATCGGGGGAGTTACAGATACGCAGTATTTT. Based on the CDR3 plus reference TRBV5-1 and TRBJ2-3, the full variable domain is KAGVTQTPRYLIKTRGQQVTLSCSPISGHRSVSWYQQTPGQGLQFLFEYFSETQRNKGNFPGRFSGRQFSNSRSEMNVSTLELGDSALYLCASSLEIGGVTDTQYFGPGTRLTVL.

J is TRBJ2-7 and V is TRBV11-2, with 11 bases matching TRBD1. V was pared by 5 bases and J by 3 bases, with 6 bases of the junction left unmatched. CDR3 length equals 15 residues. From germline, CDR1 is SGHAT and CDR2 FQNNGV. CDR3 DNA sequence: TGTGCCAGCAGCCGGACAGGGGGCGCCCTCTACGAGCAGTACTTC. Translation gives CASSRTGGALYEQYF.

The chain has TRBV30 and TRBJ2-3; 8 nucleotides align to TRBD2. V lost 5 bases to trimming and J lost 6 bases; unmatched junction nucleotides: 4. CDR1 and CDR2 (germline): GTSNPN, SVGIG (reference sequence). The CDR3 consists of 12 residues. Written as DNA, the CDR3 is TGTGCCTGGGAAGTAGCGGGGGATACGCAGTATTTT. Translated: CAWEVAGDTQYF.

As regards this clone: The same CDR3 also results from other DNA sequences found in this sample. The CDR3: CASTLSGANVLTF. CDR3 in DNA: TGTGCCAGCACCCTCTCTGGGGCCAACGTCCTGACTTTC. This chain links TRBV28 with TRBJ2-6; D unclear. V was shortened by 7 bases and J by 0 bases, with 4 bases between the two germline ends. Germline CDR1 MDHEN, CDR2 SYDVKM. This CDR3 contains 13 residues.

This CDR3 reads CASSESRASNQPQHF. The DNA of the CDR3 is TGTGCCAGCAGTGAAAGCAGGGCCAGCAATCAGCCCCAGCATTTT. The chain is built from TRBV6-1 and TRBJ1-5; D is perhaps TRBD1 (5 bases). Trimming left V 2 bases short and J 1 base short, with 9 bases between. This CDR3 is built from 15 residues. Per the germline V gene, CDR1 is MNHNS and CDR2 is SASEGT.